The present T cell receptor beta chain was sequenced within a study of shared T cell receptors in the human thymus. Germline CDR1 is SGHKS and CDR2 is YYEKEE (reference sequence). This CDR3 is 15 amino acids long. Trimming stripped 4 bases from V and 4 bases from J, with 14 bases between. Clones were read by immunoSEQ multiplex PCR, and TCRdb kept only the in-frame ones, dropping some. Of about 380,000 clones in the sample, approximately 95% were seen once. The rearrangement links TRBV5-5 to TRBJ1-4; D uncertain. Sequences were obtained from thymocytes. The TCR originated in a human donor. CDR3 region: CASSLGRGDNEKLFF. The CDR3 DNA follows: TGTGCCAGCAGCCTAGGGCGGGGAGATAATGAAAAACTGTTTTTT.